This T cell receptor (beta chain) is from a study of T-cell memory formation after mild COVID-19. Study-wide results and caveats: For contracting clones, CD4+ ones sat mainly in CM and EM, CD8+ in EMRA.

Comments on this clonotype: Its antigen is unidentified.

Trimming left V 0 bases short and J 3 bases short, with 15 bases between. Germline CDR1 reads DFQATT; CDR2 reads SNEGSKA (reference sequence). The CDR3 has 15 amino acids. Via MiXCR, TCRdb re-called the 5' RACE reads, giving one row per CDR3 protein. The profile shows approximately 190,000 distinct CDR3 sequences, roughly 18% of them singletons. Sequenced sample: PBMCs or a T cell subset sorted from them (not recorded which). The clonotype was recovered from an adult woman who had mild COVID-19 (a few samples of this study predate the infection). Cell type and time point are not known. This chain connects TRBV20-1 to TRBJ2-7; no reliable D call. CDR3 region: CSARDETESLYEQYF. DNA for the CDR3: TGCAGTGCTAGAGATGAGACGGAAAGTCTCTACGAGCAGTACTTC.